A single T cell receptor beta chain is shown here with its context. What it recognizes is unknown. A multiplex PCR was run with 60 Vbeta primers and 13 Jbeta primers. TCRdb's copy holds only in-frame clones and misses some; the assay was immunoSEQ multiplex PCR. The sample yields 170,000 or so clones, of which the top ten take up 2.1%. These data come from a study of cytomegalovirus exposure and HLA in healthy donors. Study-level points and caveats: An Asian-associated ancestry cluster reportedly showed fewer N-insertions than the roughly 600-donor mean in a later analysis.

Germline V gene data show CDR1 as MGHRA and CDR2 as YSYEKL. Unmatched junction bases numbered 15, after V lost 4 bases and J lost 7 bases. This CDR3 comprises 17 residues. The sequencing sample was made of PBMCs. The TCR was taken from a man aged 25 to 45 in good health and CMV-seronegative. This rearrangement joins TRBV4-1 to TRBJ2-7; 11 positions match TRBD1. The CDR3 spells CASSPAPRDRGTREQYF. CDR3 DNA: TGCGCCAGCAGCCCGGCCCCCCGGGACAGGGGGACTAGGGAGCAGTACTTC.